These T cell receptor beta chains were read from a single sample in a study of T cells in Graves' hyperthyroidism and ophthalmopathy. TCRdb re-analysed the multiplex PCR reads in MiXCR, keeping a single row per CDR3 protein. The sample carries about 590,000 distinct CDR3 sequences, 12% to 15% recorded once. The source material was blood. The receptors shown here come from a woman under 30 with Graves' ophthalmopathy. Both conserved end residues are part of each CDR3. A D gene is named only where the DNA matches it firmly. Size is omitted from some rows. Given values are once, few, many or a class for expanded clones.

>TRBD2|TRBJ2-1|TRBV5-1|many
TGCGCCAGCAACTTGCCCGTACTAGCGGGAGGCCTGGGTGAGCAGTTCTTC
CASNLPVLAGGLGEQFF
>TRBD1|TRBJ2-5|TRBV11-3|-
TGTGCCAGCAGGAGGGGGCCCTACCAAGAGACCCAGTACTTC
CASRRGPYQETQYF
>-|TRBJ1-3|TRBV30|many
TGTGCCTGGAGTGCCGGGTCTGGAAACACCATATATTTT
CAWSAGSGNTIYF
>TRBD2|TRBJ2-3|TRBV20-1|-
TGCAGTGCTATCACTAGCGGGAGAGCAGATACGCAGTATTTT
CSAITSGRADTQYF
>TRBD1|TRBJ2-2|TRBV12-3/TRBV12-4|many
TGTGCCAGCAGACCCGGGACAGGGTACACCGGGGAGCTGTTTTTT
CASRPGTGYTGELFF
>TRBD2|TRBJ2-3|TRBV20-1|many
TGCAGTGCTGAGAGCGGGAGGGGTTTCTGGACAGATACGCAGTATTTT
CSAESGRGFWTDTQYF
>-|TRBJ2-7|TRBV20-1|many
TGCAGTGCTTTCCCCTTGAGGGGGTTGTACGAGCAGTACTTC
CSAFPLRGLYEQYF
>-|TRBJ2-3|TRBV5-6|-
TGTGCCAGCAGCTTACCGGGAGTTTTAGGAGATACGCAGTATTTT
CASSLPGVLGDTQYF
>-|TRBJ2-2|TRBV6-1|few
TGTGCCAGCAGACCAACTAGTTACACCGGGGAGCTGTTTTTT
CASRPTSYTGELFF
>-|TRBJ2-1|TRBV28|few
TGTGCCAGCGGAATACAGGGAGAGGTCTACAATGAGCAGTTCTTC
CASGIQGEVYNEQFF
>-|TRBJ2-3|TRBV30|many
TGTGCCTGGAGGGCAGGGAGGAGCACAGATACGCAGTATTTT
CAWRAGRSTDTQYF
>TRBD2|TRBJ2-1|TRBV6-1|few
TGTGCCAGCGGGCTAGCGGGCCTCACCTACAATGAGCAGTTCTTC
CASGLAGLTYNEQFF
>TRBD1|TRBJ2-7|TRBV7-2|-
TGTGCCAGCAGCCAGGGACAGTCCTCCTCCTACGAGCAGTACTTC
CASSQGQSSSYEQYF
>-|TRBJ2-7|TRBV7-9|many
TGTGCCAGCCGGATACAGGGTGCATCCTACGAGCAGTACTTC
CASRIQGASYEQYF
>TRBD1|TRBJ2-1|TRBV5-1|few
TGCGCCAGCAGCGAATTGGGGACAGAATACAATGAGCAGTTCTTC
CASSELGTEYNEQFF
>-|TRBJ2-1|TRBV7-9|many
TGTGCCAGCAGCTTACTCCGGGTTCGGACCAATGAGCAGTTCTTC
CASSLLRVRTNEQFF
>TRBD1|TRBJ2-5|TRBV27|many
TGTGCCAGCAGTGATTACGGGACAGCGATCCAAGAGACCCAGTACTTC
CASSDYGTAIQETQYF
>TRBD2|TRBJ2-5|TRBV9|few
TGTGCCAGCAGCGTCCTTTCGGGAGGGGGCCAGTACTTC
CASSVLSGGGQYF
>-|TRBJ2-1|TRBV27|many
TGTGCCAGCAGTTTATCGATCCAGGGGAGCCACAATGAGCAGTTCTTC
CASSLSIQGSHNEQFF
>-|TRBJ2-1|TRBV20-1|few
TGCAGTGCACCCAAGGGGAGTGAGCAGTTCTTC
CSAPKGSEQFF
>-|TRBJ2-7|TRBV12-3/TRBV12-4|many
TGTGCCAGCAGTTTTTTGGACAGACAATACGAGCAGTACTTC
CASSFLDRQYEQYF
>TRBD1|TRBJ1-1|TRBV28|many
TGTGCCAGCACGCTTCCAGGGGGCGCCTCTTTGAACACTGAAGCTTTCTTT
CASTLPGGASLNTEAFF
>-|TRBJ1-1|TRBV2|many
TGTGCCAGCAGTATGGCTGAAGCTTTCTTT
CASSMAEAFF
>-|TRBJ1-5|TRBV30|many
TGTGCCTGGAATGGTGGACAGTTCAATCAGCCCCAGCATTTT
CAWNGGQFNQPQHF
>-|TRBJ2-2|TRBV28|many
TGTGCCAGCAGTTTATCCCTTCCTACGGGGGGCCCTTACACCGGGGAGCTGTTTTTT
CASSLSLPTGGPYTGELFF
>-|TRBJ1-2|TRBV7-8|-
TGTGCCAGCAGTCCTCTTACTATCAGGGATCCGAACTATGGCTACACCTTC
CASSPLTIRDPNYGYTF
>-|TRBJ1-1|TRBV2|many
TGTGCCAGCAGACCGGGCACTGAAGCTTTCTTT
CASRPGTEAFF
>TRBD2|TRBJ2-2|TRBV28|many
TGTGCCAGCAAAGCGGGAGGAGGATCCGGGGAGCTGTTTTTT
CASKAGGGSGELFF
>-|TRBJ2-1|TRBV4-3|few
TGCGCCAGCAGTCCAGGCCAGGGGGAGGTAGGAGGCTCCTACAATGAGCAGTTCTTC
CASSPGQGEVGGSYNEQFF
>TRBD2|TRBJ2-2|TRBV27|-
TGTGCCAGCAGTTCTCCTAGCGGGATGAACGGGGAGCTGTTTTTT
CASSSPSGMNGELFF
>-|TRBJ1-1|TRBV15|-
TGTGCCACCAGCAGAGTAGCCGTGAACACTGAAGCTTTCTTT
CATSRVAVNTEAFF
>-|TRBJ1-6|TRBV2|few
TGTGCCAGTGTACCCGGGACTGCCGCGAGCTCCTATAATTCACCCCTCCACTTT
CASVPGTAASSYNSPLHF
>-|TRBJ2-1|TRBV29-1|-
TGCAGCGTTGATCCCCCGGGGACTCACAATGAGCAGTTCTTC
CSVDPPGTHNEQFF
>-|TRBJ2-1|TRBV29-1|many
TGCAGCGTTGAAGCTAGCGCCAATGAGCAGTTCTTC
CSVEASANEQFF
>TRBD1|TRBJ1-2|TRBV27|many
TGTGCCAGCGCCTGGGACAGGGCTGCTTCTAACTATGGCTACACCTTC
CASAWDRAASNYGYTF
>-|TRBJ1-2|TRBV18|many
TGTGCCAGCTCAGGGGACGCGTTACCCGGCTATGGCTACACCTTC
CASSGDALPGYGYTF
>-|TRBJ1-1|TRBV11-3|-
TGTGCCAGCAGCTTCGGGGGGAAGGGTTCAGCTTTCTTT
CASSFGGKGSAFF
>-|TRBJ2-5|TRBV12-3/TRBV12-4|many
TGTGCCAGCAGTCCACTCGAAAACAAAGAGACCCAGTACTTC
CASSPLENKETQYF
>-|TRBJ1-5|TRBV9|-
TGTGCCAGCAGCTCCGGGGGGCACAGCAATCAGCCCCAGCATTTT
CASSSGGHSNQPQHF
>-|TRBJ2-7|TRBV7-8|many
TGTGCCAGCAGCTTAATGGGGGTCTCCTACGAGCAGTACTTC
CASSLMGVSYEQYF
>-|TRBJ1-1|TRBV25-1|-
TGTGCCAGCAGTAAGGGTAGGACCCCCGTTGAAGCTTTCTTT
CASSKGRTPVEAFF
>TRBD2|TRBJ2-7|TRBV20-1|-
TGCAGTGCTAGATCTCCGGGACTAGCGAACGCCTACGAGCAGTACTTC
CSARSPGLANAYEQYF
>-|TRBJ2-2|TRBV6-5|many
TGTGCCAGCAGCCCAGGACTCGGGAATGTGGAGCTGTTTTTT
CASSPGLGNVELFF